The T cell receptor beta chain described here comes from a study of graft-versus-host responses after intestinal transplantation. Germline V CDR1 and CDR2: MNHEY, SVGAGI. The CDR3 consists of 11 residues. Trimming took off 6 bases at V and 2 bases at J, with 4 bases between the two ends. The protocol was immunoSEQ multiplex PCR, while the TCRdb copy is restricted to in-frame clones and leaves out a portion. The repertoire has over 100,000 clones, approximately 96% of them found once; the top ten carry more than 2.5%. In the case of this clone: Its antigen is as yet unknown.

The receptor comes from a human donor who received an intestinal transplant. This material consisted of unstimulated CD8+ T cells sorted from spleen or lymph node cells, taken before intestinal transplant. J is TRBJ1-1 and V is TRBV6-5, with D unresolved. CDR3 loop: CASRVNTEAFF. CDR3 in DNA: TGTGCCAGCAGAGTAAACACTGAAGCTTTCTTT.